Listed below are T cell receptor beta chains from one sample, sequenced in a study of monozygotic twins with inflammatory bowel disease. From the 5' RACE reads, TCRdb lists one entry per CDR3 protein and no DNA. This sample's table has some 200,000 distinct CDR3 sequences. The sample comprised blood. The receptors were gathered from a human donor with ulcerative colitis or Crohn's disease, or a healthy co-twin of an affected twin (not recorded which). The CDR3 runs from the conserved cysteine through the conserved F or W.

>14|TRBV7-9|TRBJ2-3
CASSLSVSGDTQYF
>14|TRBV3-1|TRBJ1-1
CASFSGGVNTEAFF
>14|TRBV10-3|TRBJ2-1
CAIGGGGNYNEQFF
>13|TRBV20-1|TRBJ1-4
CSAGRDLAEKLFF
>16|TRBV12-3/TRBV12-4|TRBJ2-7
CASSFDRGPTLYEQYF
>15|TRBV7-8|TRBJ2-7
CASSPRTGATYEQYF
>17|TRBV20-1|TRBJ2-3
CSAAPGLRYTPTDTQYF
>15|TRBV7-2|TRBJ1-3
CASSLDRGRGNTIYF
>16|TRBV6-5|TRBJ2-1
CASSYSRVRAQNEQFF
>14|TRBV12-3/TRBV12-4|TRBJ1-6
CASSLPRLDSPLHF